Each of the 30 T cell receptor beta chains below was sequenced from the same sample in a study of blood T cell repertoires in COVID-19. Some clones are missing from TCRdb's copy, which holds only in-frame ones; the method was immunoSEQ multiplex PCR. The table has a few hundred thousand clones, roughly 77% seen once. Sequenced input: PBMCs or T cells enriched from blood (not recorded which). These receptor sequences come from a man aged 35-49 years who had recovered from COVID-19.

The chain links TRBV4-1 to TRBJ1-2; TRBD1 matches 9 bases. Germline V gives CDR1 MGHRA, CDR2 YSYEKL. The CDR3 consists of 15 residues. V dropped 3 bases and J dropped 3; count of bases not matched to a gene: 5. The CDR3 bases are TGCGCCAGCAGCCATGGGGACAGGGTCTACTATGGCTACACCTTC. This codes for CASSHGDRVYYGYTF.

This rearrangement joins TRBV19 to TRBJ1-5; D not resolved. Germline CDR1 LNHDA, CDR2 SQIVND (reference sequence). Trimming left V 6 bases short and J 0 bases short, with 15 bases between. This CDR3 region has 16 residues. The CDR3 DNA reads TGTGCCAGTAGCCCTGTCCAGATCCGTAGCAATCAGCCCCAGCATTTT. Protein sequence: CASSPVQIRSNQPQHF.

This sequence joins TRBV28 and TRBJ2-7; TRBD2 matches at 10 bases. V lost 3 bases and J lost 3; bases outside the gene matches: 11. The CDR3 runs to 17 residues. The germline CDR1 and CDR2 sequences are MDHEN and SYDVKM. In DNA, the CDR3 is TGTGCCAGCAGTTTTAGATTTTTTGGGACTAGCGTCTACGAGCAGTACTTC. Translation gives CASSFRFFGTSVYEQYF.

This clone was counted a few times. This chain connects TRBV7-2 to TRBJ1-1, with D possibly matching TRBD1 (6 bases). With 5 bases removed from V and 8 bases from J, the gap between germline ends came to 15 bases. Germline-derived CDR1 and CDR2 are SGHTA and FQGNSA. This CDR3 has 13 residues. CDR3 amino acids: CASSNSGGGEAFF. Here the CDR3 DNA reads TGTGCCAGCAGCAATAGCGGGGGCGGCGAAGCTTTCTTT.

V and J are TRBV19 and TRBJ2-7; no reliable D call. The CDR3 consists of 11 residues. V lost 4 bases and J lost 2, with 3 bases in between. Germline values: CDR1 LNHDA, CDR2 SQIVND (reference sequence). DNA for the CDR3: TGTGCCAGTAGTACAACCTACGAGCAGTACTTC. Its translation: CASSTTYEQYF.

This clone was observed a single time. The CDR3 protein is CASSFGTGGGVGQETQYF. The CDR3 DNA reads as TGTGCCAGCAGCTTCGGGACAGGGGGAGGAGTGGGTCAAGAGACCCAGTACTTC. The genes are TRBV9 and TRBJ2-5; 11 nucleotides align to TRBD1. V shed 4 bases and J 2 bases; nucleotides not matched to a gene: 13. The V gene's germline CDR1 is SGDLS and CDR2 YYNGEE. The CDR3 spans 18 residues.

The chain links TRBV2 to TRBJ2-7; the match to TRBD1 covers 7 bases. The trim removed 5 bases at V and 1 base at J, leaving 8 bases unmatched. This CDR3 is 15 amino acids long. Per germline, CDR1 SNHLY and CDR2 FYNNEI. Here the CDR3 reads CASSRVQGPSYEQYF. The DNA for the CDR3 is TGTGCCAGCAGTAGGGTACAGGGGCCTTCCTACGAGCAGTACTTC.

The rearrangement links TRBV4-2 to TRBJ1-2; 9 bases are shared with TRBD1. V lost 8 bases and J lost 4; bases outside the gene matches: 14. The CDR3 totals 16 residues. The V gene's germline CDR1 is LGHNA and CDR2 YNFKEQ. The CDR3 sequence: CASLRNSGQGGYGYTF. The DNA for the CDR3 is TGTGCCAGCCTCCGGAATTCGGGACAGGGCGGCTATGGCTACACCTTC.

The CDR3 nucleotides are TGTGCCAGCAGTCTGACAGGGGGCGGGAACACTGAAGCTTTCTTT. Amino acids: CASSLTGGGNTEAFF. V and J are TRBV2 and TRBJ1-1; TRBD1 agrees at 10 bases. Germline lookup yields CDR1 SNHLY and CDR2 FYNNEI. Unmatched junction bases numbered 4, after V lost 5 bases and J lost 1 base. This CDR3 spans 15 amino acids.

This clone was seen once. The V and J genes are TRBV5-8 and TRBJ2-7; possibly TRBD1 for D (8 bases). The CDR3 extends over 15 amino acids. The germline V gene has CDR1 SGHTS and CDR2 YDEGEE. V lost 2 bases and J lost 0, with 12 bases in between. The CDR3, as DNA: TGTGCCAGCAGCTTAACAGGGGGGGCCTCCTACGAGCAGTACTTC. Encoded protein: CASSLTGGASYEQYF.

V gene TRBV19 combines with J gene TRBJ1-1; no reliable D call. Germline loops: CDR1 LNHDA, CDR2 SQIVND (reference sequence). CDR3 length: 13 amino acids. V was pared by 3 bases and J by 3 bases, with 8 bases between. The CDR3 DNA sequence: TGTGCCAGTAGTATCCCCCGGTACACTGAAGCTTTCTTT. Translated: CASSIPRYTEAFF.

The rearrangement uses TRBV5-1 and TRBJ1-2; TRBD1 matches 11 bases. Germline V lookup: CDR1 SGHRS, CDR2 YFSETQ. This CDR3 is 15 amino acids long. J gave up 4 bases and V 3 bases, and 5 bases lay outside the gene matches. The CDR3 nucleotides read TGCGCCAGCAGCTCGGACAGGGGGCTTACCTATGGCTACACCTTC. Its translation: CASSSDRGLTYGYTF.

V usage is TRBV19 and J usage is TRBJ1-1; TRBD1 is a possible D gene (6 bases). The CDR3 is 15 residues long. CDR1 is LNHDA, CDR2 SQIVND, per germline (reference sequence). The V gene lost 5 bases and the J gene lost 1 base, with 14 bases spanning the gap. The CDR3 sequence: CASSARGARNTEAFF. CDR3 nucleotides: TGTGCCAGTAGTGCCCGGGGGGCAAGGAACACTGAAGCTTTCTTT.

The rearrangement links TRBV6-5 to TRBJ2-7; 7 nucleotides match TRBD1. The germline V gene has CDR1 MNHEY and CDR2 SVGAGI. V lost 7 bases and J lost 1; bases outside the gene matches: 10. This CDR3 contains 15 residues. The CDR3, as DNA: TGTGCCAGCATCGACCCGGACAGGAGTTCCTACGAGCAGTACTTC. Translating it yields CASIDPDRSSYEQYF.

V gene TRBV7-3 combines with J gene TRBJ1-1; D not certain. CDR1 SGHTA and CDR2 FQGTGA come from the germline V gene. The CDR3 has 15 residues. Trimming took 0 bases from V and 1 from J, leaving 9 bases between them. The CDR3 bases are TGTGCCAGCAGCTTAACGGCCCCCCCGAACACTGAAGCTTTCTTT. This sequence encodes CASSLTAPPNTEAFF.

The V gene is TRBV7-9, the J gene TRBJ1-5; possibly TRBD1 for D (6 bases). The CDR3 covers 16 residues. Germline V gene lookup returns CDR1 SEHNR and CDR2 FQNEAQ (reference sequence). Between the trimmed V and J ends, which lost 0 bases and 3 bases, there was a span of 12 bases. In DNA form, the CDR3 reads TGTGCCAGCAGCTTAGCGCGTCAGGGGTACAATCAGCCCCAGCATTTT. Translated, it gives CASSLARQGYNQPQHF.

The CDR3 bases are TGCGCCAGCAGCTTGGCCGGCGGGGCTTATGGCTACACCTTC. The encoded protein is CASSLAGGAYGYTF. V usage is TRBV5-1 and J usage is TRBJ1-2; D may be TRBD1 (5 bases). The CDR3 sequence is 14 residues long. V dropped 0 bases and J dropped 5 bases, with 11 bases sitting between them. Germline CDR1 and CDR2: SGHRS and YFSETQ.

This rearrangement joins TRBV7-9 to TRBJ2-5; 11 bases are a match to TRBD1. The CDR3 runs to 15 residues. Trimming cost V 2 bases and J 5 bases; bases outside gene matches: 4. Germline lookup yields CDR1 SEHNR and CDR2 FQNEAQ (reference sequence). The DNA for the CDR3 is TGTGCCAGCAGCTTAATGCGGGACAGGGGGGAGACCCAGTACTTC. Its protein product is CASSLMRDRGETQYF.

This clone was recorded a few times. The chain joins TRBV7-9 to TRBJ2-6, with D tentatively TRBD1 (6 bases). The length of the CDR3 is 16 residues. With 4 bases removed from V and 0 bases from J, the gap between germline ends came to 10 bases. Germline V gene lookup returns CDR1 SEHNR and CDR2 FQNEAQ (reference sequence). The CDR3 loop reads CASSYLQGSGANVLTF. CDR3 DNA: TGTGCCAGCAGCTACTTACAGGGCTCTGGGGCCAACGTCCTGACTTTC.

The J gene is TRBJ2-4, the V gene TRBV12-3 or TRBV12-4; 7 nucleotides agree with TRBD1. The trim removed 2 bases at V and 14 bases at J, leaving 3 bases unmatched. This CDR3 region has 11 residues. The CDR3 region has the DNA TGTGCCAGCAGTTTAAGGGGACAGAAGTACTTC. Translating gives CASSLRGQKYF.

The chain is built from TRBV6-5 and TRBJ2-3, with 10 bases identical to TRBD2. The germline CDR1 and CDR2 sequences are MNHEY and SVGAGI. V shed 6 bases, J shed 3 bases, and the junction held 6 bases outside the gene matches. CDR3 length: 15 residues. Here the CDR3 DNA reads TGTGCCAGCAGATCAGCGGGAGGGGGTACAGATACGCAGTATTTT. Protein product: CASRSAGGGTDTQYF.

The chain recombines TRBV30 with TRBJ2-5; TRBD2 might be the D (5 bases). Germline values: CDR1 GTSNPN, CDR2 SVGIG (reference sequence). The CDR3 totals 15 residues. V gave up 0 bases and J gave up 4 bases, with 15 bases separating them. CDR3 protein: CAWSVPFRERETQYF. CDR3 coding DNA: TGTGCCTGGAGTGTACCGTTTAGGGAGCGAGAGACCCAGTACTTC.

This chain uses TRBV7-8 with TRBJ1-6; TRBD1 matches at 7 bases. Germline trimming cut 6 bases from V and 7 bases from J; bases unmatched to any gene: 6. From germline, CDR1 is SGHVS and CDR2 FQNEAQ. The CDR3 is 14 residues long. The CDR3 region is CASSSRTGNSPLHF. The CDR3 nucleotides read TGTGCCAGCAGTTCTAGGACAGGCAATTCACCCCTCCACTTT.

This chain connects TRBV24-1 to TRBJ2-1, with 7 bases matching TRBD1. The length of the CDR3 is 15 residues. V trimming: 4 bases; J trimming: 5 bases; junction bases outside the gene matches: 7. The germline gives CDR1 KGHDR, CDR2 SFDVKD. CDR3 sequence reads: CATSEPTGSHNEQFF. In DNA, the CDR3 is TGTGCCACCAGTGAACCGACAGGGTCGCACAATGAGCAGTTCTTC.

The chain carries TRBV5-1 and TRBJ1-2, with D uncertain. The CDR3 runs to 13 residues. V was cut by 4 bases and J by 5 bases, with 12 bases left in between. Germline V gene sequence: CDR1 SGHRS, CDR2 YFSETQ. As DNA, the CDR3 is TGCGCCAGCAGCGGGGAGGTTGGGTATGGCTACACCTTC. This sequence encodes CASSGEVGYGYTF.

J is TRBJ2-7 and V is TRBV3-1 (or the pseudogene TRBV3-2); 12 positions match TRBD1. The CDR3 is made up of 16 amino acids. The germline gives CDR1 LGHDT, CDR2 YNNKEL (reference sequence). Germline trimming cut 4 bases from V and 10 bases from J; bases unmatched to any gene: 14. The CDR3 sequence is CASSPVSGTGGAIQYF. CDR3 in DNA: TGTGCCAGCAGCCCAGTTTCCGGGACAGGGGGCGCGATACAGTACTTC.

The CDR3 is CSASEGQGRYQPQHF. The DNA for the CDR3 is TGCAGTGCTAGTGAAGGACAGGGGCGATATCAGCCCCAGCATTTT. This chain links TRBV20-1 with TRBJ1-5; TRBD1 matches 9 bases. The CDR3 totals 15 residues. V shed 3 bases and J 5 bases; nucleotides not matched to a gene: 8. The germline V gene encodes CDR1 DFQATT and CDR2 SNEGSKA (reference sequence).

The CDR3 DNA sequence: TGTGCAGGAGGGACAACTAATGAAAAACTGTTTTTT. It specifies CAGGTTNEKLFF. The V call is TRBV2, the J call TRBJ1-4; no clear D gene. There are 12 residues in the CDR3. Germline V lookup: CDR1 SNHLY, CDR2 FYNNEI. The full variable domain, its missing parts supplied by reference TRBV2 and TRBJ1-4, is EPEVTQTPSHQVTQMGQEVILRCVPISNHLYFYWYRQILGQKVEFLVSFYNNEISEKSEIFDDQFSVERPDGSNFTLKIRSTKLEDSAMYFCAGGTTNEKLFFGSGTQLSVL.

This chain uses TRBV19 with TRBJ2-1; 7 bases match TRBD1. CDR1 is LNHDA, CDR2 SQIVND, per germline (reference sequence). This CDR3 contains 18 residues. The V and J ends lost 5 bases and 6 bases, in that order; junction bases with no gene match: 19. In DNA, the CDR3 is TGTGCCAGTAGTCCCCGACCGGGACAGCTTGTTCGGGGCAATGAGCAGTTCTTC. Protein product: CASSPRPGQLVRGNEQFF.

The chain combines TRBV5-5 with TRBJ1-2, with 7 nucleotides matching TRBD1. The CDR3 spans 13 residues. Germline-derived CDR1 and CDR2 are SGHKS and YYEKEE (reference sequence). V was clipped by 4 bases and J by 4 bases; unmatched bases: 4. The CDR3 nucleotides read TGTGCCAGCAGCCCGACAGGGATCTATGGCTACACCTTC. Translation: CASSPTGIYGYTF.